This T cell receptor (beta chain) was profiled in a study of regulatory and conventional T cells in RAG deficiency. Measured with immunoSEQ multiplex PCR; TCRdb has only the in-frame clones, and not every one. This sample has around 12,000 clones, with 85% to 95% found just once. The CDR3 is 11 residues long. V dropped 7 bases and J dropped 4 bases, with 8 bases sitting between them. Per the germline V gene, CDR1 is MNHEY and CDR2 is SVGAGI. Comments on this clone: The antigen is unknown.

Genomic DNA came from blood conventional CD4+ T cells gated CD25-low CD127-high. Findings and caveats of the study: In Omenn syndrome, Treg and Tconv repertoires overlapped >75%.

The sample was also reused in another study, on regulatory T cells. Per that study: The primer mix had 52 TRBV and 13 TRBJ primers.

The sample consisted of CD4+ effector T cells sorted from blood. The chain has TRBV6-5 and TRBJ2-7; weak D call: TRBD2 (5 bases). The clonotype comes from a human donor in good health. Here the CDR3 DNA reads TGTGCCAGCACCGAGGGTTACGAGCAGTACTTC. Amino acids: CASTEGYEQYF.